This T cell receptor (beta chain) appears in the sequencing data of a study of blood T cell repertoires in COVID-19. Study information: Acute and convalescent COVID-19 samples came from the United States, Italy and Spain.

Per the original data handling: It was from reference gene primer amplification that nucleated cell counts were estimated. The repertoire was sequenced with immunoSEQ multiplex PCR; TCRdb's copy has only in-frame clones and lacks some. Clonal size and the V and J genes are those of that table, whereas D and trimming came from the DNA. The sample has 50,000 or so clones, about 79% seen once; the top ten hold 11%. In Seattle, patients joined the study during active infection and were tracked longitudinally. The sample comprised peripheral blood. The sequence was collected from an elderly man with COVID-19, enrolled during active disease.

The CDR3 sequence is CASSQGTSGRSAGELFF. CDR3 DNA: TGCGCCAGCAGCCAAGGGACTAGCGGGAGGTCGGCCGGGGAGCTGTTTTTT. V usage is TRBV4-3 and J usage is TRBJ2-2, with 14 bases aligning to TRBD2. J was trimmed by 6 bases and V by 1 base; bases with no gene match: 4. CDR1 and CDR2 from the germline V gene are LGHNA and YSLEER. This CDR3 is 17 amino acids long.